A single sample is the source of the 18 T cell receptor beta chains below, sequenced in a study of identical twins. TCRdb independently ran MiXCR on the 5' RACE reads; one entry per CDR3 protein. The sample consists of 200,000 to 250,000 distinct CDR3 sequences, over 9.5% of them appearing once. These data were likewise used in another study, on yellow fever vaccine responses in identical twins.

Sequenced input: memory (CD45RO+) T cells sorted from blood. All receptors come from a woman in her late teens or twenties in good health.

In its sample, this clonotype was seen a few times. This chain connects TRBV20-1 to TRBJ1-3; 10 bases fit TRBD1. V lost 6 bases to trimming and J lost 0 bases; unmatched junction nucleotides: 5. Germline V gene data show CDR1 as DFQATT and CDR2 as SNEGSKA (reference sequence). The CDR3 loop spans 15 amino acids. In DNA form, the CDR3 reads TGCAGTGCCCCCCGGACAGGGGGCTCTGGAAACACCATATATTTT. This codes for CSAPRTGGSGNTIYF.

The rearrangement joins TRBV7-2 to TRBJ2-7; TRBD1 aligns across 10 bases. The J segment lost 7 bases and the V segment lost 2 bases, leaving 11 bases of the junction unmatched. Per germline, CDR1 SGHTA and CDR2 FQGNSA. There are 16 residues in the CDR3. The CDR3 sequence: CASSLRSPGQGREQYF. CDR3 bases: TGTGCCAGCAGCTTACGTTCACCGGGACAGGGGCGGGAGCAGTACTTC.

This chain connects TRBV6-5 to TRBJ1-2; TRBD1 is a possible D gene (5 bases). Germline CDR1 is MNHEY and CDR2 is SVGAGI. This CDR3 comprises 12 residues. V lost 2 bases, J lost 4 bases, and 5 bases lay in between. The CDR3 region is CASSYGGYGYTF. CDR3 coding DNA: TGTGCCAGCAGTTACGGGGGCTATGGCTACACCTTC.

The chain uses TRBV5-5 and TRBJ2-7, with 9 bases that match TRBD1. This CDR3 has 14 amino acids. Trimming at V came to 5 bases and at J to 4 bases, leaving 7 bases not matched to a gene. Germline CDR1 SGHKS, CDR2 YYEKEE (reference sequence). This CDR3 is CASRFAGQGYEQYF. Here the CDR3 DNA reads TGTGCCAGCAGGTTCGCGGGACAGGGATACGAGCAGTACTTC.

This clonotype has at least ten counts. The rearrangement joins TRBV6-6 to TRBJ2-5, with D possibly being TRBD2 (5 bases). CDR3 length equals 13 residues. V lost 2 bases to trimming and J lost 2 bases, with 6 bases between them. The V gene's germline CDR1 is MNHNY and CDR2 SVGAGI (reference sequence). The CDR3 spells CASSYRDQETQYF. In DNA, the CDR3 is TGTGCCAGCAGTTACCGGGATCAAGAGACCCAGTACTTC.

The chain couples TRBV28 to TRBJ1-4; D gene unclear. This CDR3 is 14 amino acids long. Germline V lookup: CDR1 MDHEN, CDR2 SYDVKM. Trimming stripped 2 bases from V and 0 bases from J, with 4 bases between. The CDR3 DNA is TGTGCCAGCAGTTTAGTTGCAACTAATGAAAAACTGTTTTTT. Translated, it gives CASSLVATNEKLFF.

The rearrangement uses TRBV12-3 or TRBV12-4 and TRBJ2-3; TRBD2 agrees at 11 bases. The CDR3 is 14 amino acids. The V and J ends lost 9 bases and 6 bases, in that order; junction bases with no gene match: 8. In DNA form, the CDR3 reads TGTGCCAGTTCTAGCGGGGGGACAGGGGATACGCAGTATTTT. This gives the protein CASSSGGTGDTQYF.

The chain recombines TRBV4-1 with TRBJ2-3, with 15 bases identical to TRBD2. The CDR3 loop spans 18 amino acids. Germline V gene sequence: CDR1 MGHRA, CDR2 YSYEKL. The V gene end was trimmed by 0 bases and the J gene end by 2 bases; junction bases not matched to a gene: 3. The CDR3 spells CASSQEGLAGGFTDTQYF. In nucleotides, the CDR3 is TGCGCCAGCAGCCAAGAGGGACTAGCGGGAGGATTCACAGATACGCAGTATTTT.

V is TRBV20-1 and J is TRBJ2-2; D possibly corresponds to TRBD1 (6 bases). The CDR3 is 18 amino acids. Germline assignment: CDR1 DFQATT and CDR2 SNEGSKA (reference sequence). Trimming cost V 0 bases and J 0 bases, with 17 bases left between them. The CDR3 DNA sequence: TGCAGTGCTAGAGATAGGGACAACAAATTTACGAACACCGGGGAGCTGTTTTTT. Amino acids: CSARDRDNKFTNTGELFF.

This clonotype came up a few times. This rearrangement joins TRBV20-1 to TRBJ2-7; TRBD2 matches 9 bases. The CDR3 has 13 amino acids. With V trimmed by 5 bases and J by 3 bases, 5 bases remained unmatched. Per the germline V gene, CDR1 is DFQATT and CDR2 is SNEGSKA (reference sequence). The CDR3 region has the DNA TGCAGTGCTGATAGCGGGAGAGGCTACGAGCAGTACTTC. Translating it yields CSADSGRGYEQYF.

This chain connects TRBV6-1 to TRBJ2-1, with TRBD2 matching 8 bases. This CDR3 spans 15 amino acids. Germline CDR1 MNHNS, CDR2 SASEGT. V lost 7 bases to trimming and J lost 6 bases; unmatched junction nucleotides: 11. DNA of the CDR3: TGTGCCAGCACACCGGGGGGGAGGGAGTTCAATGAGCAGTTCTTC. This sequence encodes CASTPGGREFNEQFF.

Only a few counts were recorded for this clonotype. The chain combines TRBV25-1 with TRBJ1-4, with D maybe TRBD1 (6 bases). The CDR3 runs 15 residues. Germline assignment: CDR1 MGHDK and CDR2 SYGVNS. Trimming removed 5 bases at V and 8 bases at J, with 18 bases between. CDR3 amino acids: CASSLPGEGEEKLFF. CDR3 coding DNA: TGTGCCAGCAGTCTCCCGGGGGAGGGGGAGGAAAAACTGTTTTTT.

This clonotype came up many times. The chain is built from TRBV20-1 and TRBJ2-1, with 13 bases identical to TRBD2. CDR3 length: 15 residues. Losses at the gene ends were 3 bases for V and 2 bases for J; bases not matched to a gene: 1. CDR1 DFQATT and CDR2 SNEGSKA come from the germline V gene (reference sequence). The CDR3 is CSARGLAGPYNEQFF. The CDR3 region has the DNA TGCAGTGCTAGGGGACTAGCGGGACCCTACAATGAGCAGTTCTTC.

This clonotype showed up just a few times. The chain has TRBV7-9 and TRBJ2-1; D perhaps matches TRBD1 (6 bases). Germline lookup yields CDR1 SEHNR and CDR2 FQNEAQ (reference sequence). The CDR3 is 16 amino acids. Trimming pared 5 bases from V and 0 bases from J, leaving 14 bases between. Here the CDR3 DNA reads TGTGCCAGCAGCCGGCCGCAGGGGAACTCCTACAATGAGCAGTTCTTC. This translates into CASSRPQGNSYNEQFF.

To note about this clonotype: A read error may produce the germline difference seen at one junction end. CDR3 sequence: CAWSDSTEELFF. CDR3 DNA sequence: TGTGCCTGGAGTGATTCCACCGAGGAGCTGTTTTTT. The J gene is TRBJ2-2, the V gene TRBV30; no clear D gene. The V gene's germline CDR1 is GTSNPN and CDR2 SVGIG (reference sequence). This CDR3 is built from 12 residues.

This clonotype was seen a few times. V and J are TRBV20-1 and TRBJ2-7; 8 bases fit TRBD2. The germline V gene encodes CDR1 DFQATT and CDR2 SNEGSKA (reference sequence). The CDR3 has 18 amino acids. The V gene end was trimmed by 0 bases and the J gene end by 2 bases; junction bases not matched to a gene: 15. Here the CDR3 DNA reads TGCAGTGCTAGAGATCTAGGGCCTAGCGGGCGACAACCCTACGAGCAGTACTTC. Its translation is CSARDLGPSGRQPYEQYF.

The chain carries TRBV5-1 and TRBJ1-2, with 7 positions matching TRBD1. Unmatched junction bases numbered 4, after V lost 2 bases and J lost 3 bases. The germline CDR1 and CDR2 sequences are SGHRS and YFSETQ. The CDR3 length is 14 residues. The DNA of the CDR3 is TGCGCCAGCAGCTTCGATACAGGGGACTATGGCTACACCTTC. Amino acid sequence: CASSFDTGDYGYTF.

The sample holds many counts of this clonotype. The V call is TRBV2, the J call TRBJ2-3; D uncertain. The ends were cut back, 4 bases at V and 9 bases at J, with 11 bases in the middle. The CDR3 is 12 residues long. Germline V gives CDR1 SNHLY, CDR2 FYNNEI. The CDR3 protein is CASSARQQTQYF. In DNA form, the CDR3 reads TGTGCCAGCAGTGCTAGGCAGCAGACGCAGTATTTT.